These 23 T cell receptor beta chains share one sample of origin, sequenced in a study of blood T cell repertoires in COVID-19. Measured with immunoSEQ multiplex PCR; TCRdb has only the in-frame clones, and not every one. The sample carries 300,000 to 400,000 clones, roughly 89% recorded once. Sequencing was carried out using peripheral blood. Receptor source: a woman in her late teens or twenties who had recovered from COVID-19.

The chain is built from TRBV11-3 and TRBJ2-2, with 8 nucleotides matching TRBD1. Per the germline V gene, CDR1 is SGHNT and CDR2 is YENEEA. CDR3 length: 17 amino acids. J was trimmed by 5 bases and V by 2 bases; bases with no gene match: 10. CDR3 amino acids: CASSLFWDRNRTGELFF. CDR3 sequence (DNA): TGTGCCAGCAGCTTATTCTGGGACAGGAATAGAACCGGGGAGCTGTTTTTT. The entire variable domain, with the rest obtained from reference TRBV11-3 and TRBJ2-2, is as follows: EAGVVQSPRYKIIEKKQPVAFWCNPISGHNTLYWYLQNLGQGPELLIRYENEEAVDDSQLPKDRFSAERLKGVDSTLKIQPAELGDSAVYLCASSLFWDRNRTGELFFGEGSRLTVL.

The J gene is TRBJ1-4, the V gene TRBV11-2; no definite D call. This CDR3 has 15 residues. V dropped 0 bases and J dropped 6 bases, with 11 bases sitting between them. In germline, CDR1 is SGHAT, CDR2 FQNNGV. CDR3 coding DNA: TGTGCCAGCAGCTTAGATAGAGGCCCCCATGAAAAACTGTTTTTT. Protein: CASSLDRGPHEKLFF.

Here the CDR3 reads CASSPRGGTEAFF. CDR3 DNA: TGCGCCAGCAGCCCGAGAGGTGGGACTGAAGCTTTCTTT. The J gene is TRBJ1-1, the V gene TRBV5-1; no clear D gene. The V end was cut by 4 bases, the J end by 5 bases, with 12 bases between. Looked up from germline, CDR1 is SGHRS and CDR2 is YFSETQ. The CDR3 consists of 13 residues.

This sequence joins TRBV3-1 (or the pseudogene TRBV3-2) and TRBJ2-3; D possibly corresponds to TRBD1 (5 bases). Germline V gene sequence: CDR1 LGHDT, CDR2 YNNKEL (reference sequence). The CDR3 is made up of 15 amino acids. The ends were cut back, 1 base at V and 2 bases at J, with 10 bases in the middle. In nucleotides, the CDR3 is TGTGCCAGCAGCCAAGTGTGGGGCTCCACAGATACGCAGTATTTT. It translates to CASSQVWGSTDTQYF.

This chain joins TRBV7-9 and TRBJ2-7; 9 bases are a match to TRBD1. V was clipped by 5 bases and J by 7 bases; unmatched bases: 12. Germline lookup yields CDR1 SEHNR and CDR2 FQNEAQ (reference sequence). The CDR3 runs to 15 residues. The CDR3 reads CASSPGQGGLGEQYV. CDR3 DNA: TGTGCCAGCAGCCCGGGACAGGGCGGCTTGGGGGAGCAGTACGTC.

The chain combines TRBV7-2 with TRBJ2-1, with TRBD2 identical over 10 bases. Unmatched junction bases numbered 7, after V lost 7 bases and J lost 4 bases. The length of the CDR3 is 15 residues. Germline V gene data show CDR1 as SGHTA and CDR2 as FQGNSA. In nucleotides, the CDR3 is TGTGCCAGCACCCAAGCGGGAGGGGGATACAATGAGCAGTTCTTC. Protein sequence: CASTQAGGGYNEQFF.

The chain joins TRBV6-1 to TRBJ2-5, with TRBD2 matching over 9 bases. The CDR3 sequence is 22 residues long. V trimming: 1 base; J trimming: 5 bases; junction bases outside the gene matches: 26. Germline loops: CDR1 MNHNS, CDR2 SASEGT. CDR3 nucleotide sequence: TGTGCCAGCAGTGAAGAGCCCGGTCCTCGGTGGAGTAGCGGGAGAAGTGGGGAGACCCAGTACTTC. Its translation: CASSEEPGPRWSSGRSGETQYF.

V usage is TRBV9 and J usage is TRBJ2-1; TRBD2 aligns across 11 bases. Per germline, CDR1 SGDLS and CDR2 YYNGEE. The CDR3 is 18 residues long. Germline trimming cut 4 bases from V and 4 bases from J; bases unmatched to any gene: 13. CDR3 amino acids: CASSMRTSGLGGYNEQFF. CDR3 nucleotide sequence: TGTGCCAGCAGCATGAGGACTAGCGGGCTTGGGGGTTACAATGAGCAGTTCTTC.

The rearrangement links TRBV18 to TRBJ2-5; possible D gene TRBD1, 6 bases. CDR1 and CDR2 from the germline V gene are KGHSH and LQKENI. Trimming removed 4 bases from V and 2 bases from J, with 8 bases in between. This CDR3 has 13 amino acids. The CDR3 spells CASSQGVQETQYF. For the CDR3, the DNA is TGTGCCAGCTCACAGGGGGTACAAGAGACCCAGTACTTC.

The chain has TRBV25-1 and TRBJ1-1; no firm D call. This CDR3 is 16 amino acids long. CDR1 and CDR2 (germline): MGHDK, SYGVNS. With 7 bases removed from V and 4 bases from J, the gap between germline ends came to 22 bases. CDR3 loop: CASKSTAAAPGTEAFF. Written as DNA, the CDR3 is TGTGCCAGCAAATCCACCGCGGCCGCCCCTGGCACTGAAGCTTTCTTT. Full variable domain (outside the CDR3, taken from reference TRBV25-1 and TRBJ1-1): EADIYQTPRYLVIGTGKKITLECSQTMGHDKMYWYQQDPGMELHLIHYSYGVNSTEKGDLSSESTVSRIRTEHFPLTLESARPSHTSQYLCASKSTAAAPGTEAFFGQGTRLTVV.

The chain couples TRBV5-1 to TRBJ2-1, with 10 positions matching TRBD2. The CDR3 has 15 amino acids. Germline CDR1 reads SGHRS; CDR2 reads YFSETQ. The V segment lost 3 bases and the J segment 4 bases; nucleotides outside the gene matches: 4. CDR3 nucleotides: TGCGCCAGCAGCTCGGCTAGCGGGAGTTACAATGAGCAGTTCTTC. This codes for CASSSASGSYNEQFF.

This chain joins TRBV11-3 and TRBJ1-2; perhaps TRBD1 as D (6 bases). V lost 5 bases to trimming and J lost 0 bases, with 13 bases between them. Germline CDR1 is SGHNT and CDR2 is YENEEA. The CDR3 runs to 15 residues. Here the CDR3 DNA reads TGTGCCAGCAGCCACGGACAGCCTCCTAACTATGGCTACACCTTC. Protein sequence: CASSHGQPPNYGYTF.

V gene TRBV7-9 combines with J gene TRBJ1-1, with D perhaps TRBD1 (5 bases). There are 14 residues in the CDR3. The V gene lost 3 bases and the J gene lost 8 bases, with 16 bases spanning the gap. Germline V gene data show CDR1 as SEHNR and CDR2 as FQNEAQ (reference sequence). The CDR3 sequence: CASSFTQGFDEAFF. CDR3 bases: TGTGCCAGCAGCTTTACGCAGGGATTCGACGAAGCTTTCTTT.

The chain recombines TRBV7-9 with TRBJ2-1; the match to TRBD2 covers 12 bases. The CDR3 has 15 residues. V lost 4 bases and J lost 5; bases outside the gene matches: 3. The germline CDR1 and CDR2 sequences are SEHNR and FQNEAQ (reference sequence). CDR3 region: CASSYTSGRNNEQFF. CDR3 nucleotide sequence: TGTGCCAGCAGCTACACTAGCGGGAGGAACAATGAGCAGTTCTTC. The full variable domain, in which reference TRBV7-9 and TRBJ2-1 provide the parts outside the CDR3, is DTGVSQNPRHKITKRGQNVTFRCDPISEHNRLYWYRQTLGQGPEFLTYFQNEAQLEKSRLLSDRFSAERPKGSFSTLEIQRTEQGDSAMYLCASSYTSGRNNEQFFGPGTRLTVL.

The CDR3 DNA is TGTGCCAGCAGGGGACAGGGGTTGGTTATGAACACTGAAGCTTTCTTT. Translating gives CASRGQGLVMNTEAFF. The chain couples TRBV27 to TRBJ1-1, with 10 nucleotides matching TRBD1. The CDR3 has 16 residues. The V gene's germline CDR1 is MNHEY and CDR2 SMNVEV (reference sequence). V dropped 6 bases and J dropped 0; count of bases not matched to a gene: 7.

The chain is built from TRBV29-1 and TRBJ2-5; no definite D call. Looked up from germline, CDR1 is SQVTM and CDR2 is ANQGSEA. Trimming left V 4 bases short and J 1 base short, with 13 bases between. The length of the CDR3 is 14 residues. The CDR3 reads CSVVYSNSQETQYF. The CDR3 DNA reads TGCAGCGTTGTTTACAGCAACTCCCAAGAGACCCAGTACTTC.

The chain recombines TRBV10-3 with TRBJ2-2; D uncertain. CDR3 length: 14 residues. In germline, CDR1 is ENHRY, CDR2 SYGVKD. Trimming took off 0 bases at V and 6 bases at J, with 8 bases between the two ends. The DNA for the CDR3 is TGTGCCATCAGTGAGTCGAACCGGGCCGGGGAGCTGTTTTTT. It yields the protein CAISESNRAGELFF.

This chain connects TRBV10-3 to TRBJ2-3; D may be TRBD2 (6 bases). Trimming removed 2 bases from V and 0 bases from J, with 12 bases in between. The CDR3 runs to 16 residues. CDR1 is ENHRY, CDR2 SYGVKD, per germline. The CDR3: CAISEAGTRSTDTQYF. CDR3 DNA sequence: TGTGCCATCAGTGAGGCGGGGACGCGTAGCACAGATACGCAGTATTTT.

This chain uses TRBV6-5 with TRBJ1-6; D unclear. V gave up 3 bases and J gave up 0 bases, with 9 bases separating them. CDR3 length: 16 residues. Germline assignment: CDR1 MNHEY and CDR2 SVGAGI. CDR3 sequence reads: CASSYARGSYNSPLHF. The CDR3 DNA reads as TGTGCCAGCAGTTATGCCCGCGGCTCCTATAATTCACCCCTCCACTTT.

This clone is a singleton in its sample. For the CDR3, the DNA is TGTGCCAGCAGTGAAGGGACAGGGTGGGTAACTGAAGCTTTCTTT. This codes for CASSEGTGWVTEAFF. The chain has TRBV6-1 and TRBJ1-1; the match to TRBD1 covers 8 bases. The CDR3 is 15 amino acids. V dropped 1 base and J dropped 5; count of bases not matched to a gene: 6. Germline V gene sequence: CDR1 MNHNS, CDR2 SASEGT.

The chain uses TRBV7-2 and TRBJ2-1; D is perhaps TRBD2 (6 bases). Trimming shortened V by 0 bases and J by 2 bases, and 11 bases separated the two germline ends. The CDR3 consists of 16 residues. Germline CDR1 SGHTA, CDR2 FQGNSA. As DNA, the CDR3 is TGTGCCAGCAGCTTAGCGCCGGGAGTGGCCTACAATGAGCAGTTCTTC. Protein: CASSLAPGVAYNEQFF.

The chain has TRBV12-5 and TRBJ1-1; 7 bases match TRBD1. Germline values: CDR1 LGHNT, CDR2 FRNRAP. V shed 5 bases, J shed 4 bases, and the junction held 7 bases outside the gene matches. The CDR3 extends over 14 amino acids. DNA of the CDR3: TGTGCTAGTGGTAAGGGCCCAGGGGGCACTGAAGCTTTCTTT. Amino acid sequence: CASGKGPGGTEAFF. Using reference TRBV12-5 and TRBJ1-1 for the parts outside the CDR3, the full variable domain is DARVTQTPRHKVTEMGQEVTMRCQPILGHNTVFWYRQTMMQGLELLAYFRNRAPLDDSGMPKDRFSAEMPDATLATLKIQPSEPRDSAVYFCASGKGPGGTEAFFGQGTRLTVV.

The chain employs TRBV21-1 and TRBJ1-2; TRBD1 is the table's D call, not checked against the DNA. TRBV21-1 has pseudogene status. CDR3 length: 15 amino acids. CDR3 in DNA: TGTGCCAGCAGCACTCGGACAGGGCCTAACTATGGCTACACCTTC. Amino acids: CASSTRTGPNYGYTF.